Presented here are 25 T cell receptor beta chains from one specimen sequenced in a study of CD8+CD57+ T cells in acquired aplastic anemia. TCR beta VDJ and CDR3 were profiled, and genomic DNA was the template. MiXCR, applied by TCRdb to the reads, yields one record per CDR3 protein. This table holds hundreds of thousands of distinct CDR3 sequences, approximately 32% found once. The authors sequenced patients whose flow cytometry had shown CD8+CD57+ cell expansion. The sample consisted of sorted CD4+, CD8+, or CD8+CD57+ T cells (not recorded which) from PBMCs. The receptor source for this set is a human donor with aplastic anemia.

The CDR3 DNA sequence: TGCAGTGCTAGTCTCGGGGCGGACACTGAAGCTTTCTTT. It yields the protein CSASLGADTEAFF. The chain carries TRBV20-1 and TRBJ1-1, with TRBD1 as a possible D gene (5 bases). Germline-derived CDR1 and CDR2 are DFQATT and SNEGSKA (reference sequence). Trimming took off 3 bases at V and 3 bases at J, with 11 bases between the two ends. This CDR3 has 13 residues.

This clonotype was detected many times. This chain links TRBV9 with TRBJ2-5; 8 positions match TRBD1. Trimming took 1 base from V and 5 from J; bases not matched to a gene: 4. There are 14 residues in the CDR3. Germline V gene lookup returns CDR1 SGDLS and CDR2 YYNGEE. CDR3 nucleotides: TGTGCCAGCAGCGTACAGGGGGCACGGGAGACCCAGTACTTC. As protein: CASSVQGARETQYF.

This clonotype showed up just once. A read error may explain this, as a much larger clone is one base away. The rearrangement uses TRBV7-9 and TRBJ1-3; D gene ambiguous. The CDR3 runs to 13 residues. Germline assignment: CDR1 SEHNR and CDR2 FQNEAQ (reference sequence). V lost 1 base and J 8 bases, leaving 9 bases between the germline ends. The CDR3 region is CASSLGPRDTIYF. The CDR3 DNA reads TGTGCCAGCAGCTTAGGGCCCAGAGACACCATATATTTT.

This sequence joins TRBV9 and TRBJ1-6, with D maybe TRBD1 (6 bases). This CDR3 region has 15 residues. V was clipped by 6 bases and J by 6 bases, with 16 bases between them. Germline CDR1 SGDLS, CDR2 YYNGEE. CDR3 sequence: CASNLQGFSNSPLHF. CDR3 coding DNA: TGTGCCAGCAATTTACAGGGATTCTCTAATTCACCCCTCCACTTT.

The CDR3 nucleotides are TGTGCCAGCAGCCAAGTATCAGGGGTCGGTTCACCCCTCCACTTT. The encoded protein is CASSQVSGVGSPLHF. This chain links TRBV3-1 with TRBJ1-6; D perhaps matches TRBD1 (6 bases). Trimming removed 1 base from V and 9 bases from J, with 13 bases in between. The CDR3 consists of 15 residues. Germline V lookup: CDR1 LGHDT, CDR2 YNNKEL (reference sequence).

As regards this clonotype: This could be a read error, since a much larger clone is one nucleotide away. The CDR3 coding sequence is TGTGTCAGCAGCTTCTGGGACACCTACGAGCAGTACTTC. The encoded protein is CVSSFWDTYEQYF. The gene calls are TRBV7-2 and TRBJ2-7; perhaps TRBD1 as D (6 bases). This CDR3 has 13 residues. The germline CDR1 and CDR2 sequences are SGHTA and FQGNSA.

This clonotype came up many times. CDR3 nucleotide sequence: TGTGCCAGTACCCCCCTTGGCAATTCATATCAGCCCCAGCATTTT. Translated, it gives CASTPLGNSYQPQHF. The chain carries TRBV19 and TRBJ1-5; D not certain. The CDR3 consists of 15 residues. Germline values: CDR1 LNHDA, CDR2 SQIVND (reference sequence). Trimming pared 7 bases from V and 5 bases from J, leaving 18 bases between.

The genes are TRBV19 and TRBJ1-1; D remains unclear. The CDR3 sequence is 12 residues long. V dropped 5 bases and J dropped 6 bases, with 10 bases sitting between them. Germline V gene sequence: CDR1 LNHDA, CDR2 SQIVND (reference sequence). CDR3 sequence: CASSFRASEAFF. CDR3 DNA sequence: TGTGCCAGTAGTTTCAGAGCCTCTGAAGCTTTCTTT. Looking up the rest from reference TRBV19 and TRBJ1-1 gives the full variable domain: DGGITQSPKYLFRKEGQNVTLSCEQNLNHDAMYWYRQDPGQGLRLIYYSQIVNDFQKGDIAEGYSVSREKKESFPLTVTSAQKNPTAFYLCASSFRASEAFFGQGTRLTVV.

This clonotype was recorded at least ten times. The rearrangement uses TRBV4-1 and TRBJ1-2; no clear D. V was trimmed by 0 bases and J by 4 bases, leaving 6 bases between them. From germline, CDR1 is MGHRA and CDR2 YSYEKL. The CDR3 is 13 amino acids. The CDR3 here is CASSQDIGYGYTF. The DNA of the CDR3 is TGCGCCAGCAGCCAAGATATCGGCTATGGCTACACCTTC.

The chain carries TRBV20-1 and TRBJ2-5, with 10 bases lining up with TRBD1. Trimming took 6 bases from V and 5 from J; bases not matched to a gene: 9. Looked up from germline, CDR1 is DFQATT and CDR2 is SNEGSKA (reference sequence). The CDR3 has 14 residues. The CDR3 DNA is TGCAGTGCCCACCGGGACAGGGGCGTGGAGACCCAGTACTTC. Amino acids: CSAHRDRGVETQYF.

This clonotype was counted a few times. The junction shows a germline mismatch at one end, possibly a read error. The CDR3 DNA follows: TGTGCCAGCAGTGGTACCGGGACGGCTTTTAATTCACCCCTCCACTTT. Protein product: CASSGTGTAFNSPLHF. The V and J genes are TRBV10-3 and TRBJ1-6, with D possibly TRBD1 on 5 matching bases. The length of the CDR3 is 16 residues. Germline loops: CDR1 ENHRY, CDR2 SYGVKD.

The chain recombines TRBV24-1 with TRBJ2-2; 7 bases agree with TRBD2. With 10 bases clipped from V and 6 bases from J, the junction kept 13 bases outside the gene matches. CDR3 length: 15 residues. Germline assignment: CDR1 KGHDR and CDR2 SFDVKD. Here the CDR3 DNA reads TGTGCCACGCGTGCTGGCGGGAGTAAAGCCGGGGAGCTGTTTTTT. It codes for CATRAGGSKAGELFF.

This clonotype showed up many times. This chain links TRBV7-9 with TRBJ1-3; D call uncertain. The CDR3 is made up of 15 amino acids. The germline gives CDR1 SEHNR, CDR2 FQNEAQ (reference sequence). The V end lost 5 bases, the J end lost 0 bases, and 11 bases lay between the germline ends. The CDR3 loop is CASSQDGRSGNTIYF. The CDR3 DNA sequence: TGTGCCAGCAGCCAGGACGGTCGCTCTGGAAACACCATATATTTT.

The chain combines TRBV27 with TRBJ2-3; possibly TRBD1 for D (5 bases). Deletions cut 5 bases from V and 2 bases from J, with 14 bases between. Germline V gives CDR1 MNHEY, CDR2 SMNVEV (reference sequence). This CDR3 has 15 amino acids. The CDR3 DNA sequence: TGTGCCAGCAGTCTTGTGGGGCCGTACACAGATACGCAGTATTTT. Translation: CASSLVGPYTDTQYF.

Notes on this clonotype: A junction boundary mismatches the germline segment, possibly from a read error. The rearrangement joins TRBV10-3 to TRBJ1-2; D might be TRBD1 (5 bases). Per germline, CDR1 ENHRY and CDR2 SYGVKD. This CDR3 contains 14 residues. The CDR3: CATSEPRQPYGYTF. The CDR3 DNA reads TGTGCCACCAGTGAGCCGCGACAGCCCTATGGCTACACCTTC.

About this clonotype: A much more abundant neighbour one base away suggests this may be a read error. The chain recombines TRBV19 with TRBJ2-3; D is possibly TRBD1 (5 bases). Germline assignment: CDR1 LNHDA and CDR2 SQIVND (reference sequence). This CDR3 comprises 15 residues. V was trimmed by 7 bases and J by 3 bases, leaving 17 bases between them. The CDR3 bases are TGTGCCAGTACCCCCATGTGGGGCCGGACAGATACGCAGTATTTT. Its translation is CASTPMWGRTDTQYF.

This clonotype was observed a few times. CDR3 loop: CASGPGRPAYGYTF. The CDR3 DNA is TGTGCCAGCGGACCGGGACGGCCCGCCTATGGCTACACCTTC. The chain links TRBV2 to TRBJ1-2, with D maybe TRBD1 (5 bases). CDR3 length: 14 amino acids. Germline CDR1 SNHLY, CDR2 FYNNEI. Trimming pared 8 bases from V and 4 bases from J, leaving 17 bases between.

This clonotype was seen repeatedly, ten times or more. This chain links TRBV7-2 with TRBJ1-5, with D hard to call. Germline V gene sequence: CDR1 SGHTA, CDR2 FQGNSA. V gave up 3 bases and J gave up 5 bases, with 11 bases separating them. This CDR3 is 14 amino acids long. The CDR3 sequence: CASSFKVEDQPQHF. As DNA, the CDR3 is TGTGCCAGCAGCTTTAAGGTGGAGGATCAGCCCCAGCATTTT. The whole variable domain, remainder taken from reference TRBV7-2 and TRBJ1-5, is GAGVSQSPSNKVTEKGKDVELRCDPISGHTALYWYRQSLGQGLEFLIYFQGNSAPDKSGLPSDRFSAERTGGSVSTLTIQRTQQEDSAVYLCASSFKVEDQPQHFGDGTRLSIL.

This clonotype came up many times. The V call is TRBV2, the J call TRBJ1-1; a weak D match, TRBD1 (6 bases). The CDR3 has 14 residues. The germline V gene encodes CDR1 SNHLY and CDR2 FYNNEI. Trimming removed 7 bases at V and 4 bases at J, with 16 bases between. As DNA, the CDR3 is TGTGCCAGCAACCGTCCTGGGGGCCCCACTGAAGCTTTCTTT. It specifies CASNRPGGPTEAFF.

In this sample, this clonotype turned up many times. The chain has TRBV19 and TRBJ2-5, with no clear D. V shed 1 base and J shed 2 bases, with 5 bases lying between them. There are 13 residues in the CDR3. In germline, CDR1 is LNHDA, CDR2 SQIVND (reference sequence). CDR3 in amino acids: CASSIGQQETQYF. The CDR3 nucleotides are TGTGCCAGTAGTATAGGGCAACAAGAGACCCAGTACTTC.

This clonotype came up many times. The chain links TRBV19 to TRBJ1-6; D is perhaps TRBD1 (5 bases). This CDR3 region has 15 residues. Germline CDR1 LNHDA, CDR2 SQIVND (reference sequence). Trimming shortened V by 4 bases and J by 8 bases, and 15 bases separated the two germline ends. CDR3 sequence (DNA): TGTGCCAGTAGTACCTCCGCGGGGCTATATTCACCCCTCCACTTT. This gives the protein CASSTSAGLYSPLHF. The complete variable domain, with remaining parts taken from reference TRBV19 and TRBJ1-6, reads DGGITQSPKYLFRKEGQNVTLSCEQNLNHDAMYWYRQDPGQGLRLIYYSQIVNDFQKGDIAEGYSVSREKKESFPLTVTSAQKNPTAFYLCASSTSAGLYSPLHFGNGTRLTVT.

Many counts were recorded for this clonotype. The genes are TRBV24-1 and TRBJ2-1; 9 nucleotides agree with TRBD2. Losses at the gene ends were 4 bases for V and 5 bases for J; bases not matched to a gene: 8. The germline CDR1 and CDR2 sequences are KGHDR and SFDVKD. The CDR3 consists of 16 residues. The CDR3 loop is CATSDRSGGHDNEQFF. Here the CDR3 DNA reads TGTGCCACCAGTGACCGTAGCGGGGGACACGACAATGAGCAGTTCTTC.

CDR3 coding DNA: TGTGCCACCAGTGTTGGTTCGGACAGCGTTTACGAGCAGTACTTC. Translating gives CATSVGSDSVYEQYF. The rearrangement links TRBV24-1 to TRBJ2-7; possibly TRBD1 for D (6 bases). The V end was cut by 5 bases, the J end by 4 bases, with 17 bases between. The CDR3 contains 15 residues. CDR1 and CDR2 from the germline V gene are KGHDR and SFDVKD.

This clonotype has ten or more counts. The chain recombines TRBV10-3 with TRBJ2-7, with 10 bases aligning to TRBD2. The trim removed 7 bases at V and 5 bases at J, leaving 8 bases unmatched. The germline V gene has CDR1 ENHRY and CDR2 SYGVKD. The CDR3 spans 14 residues. CDR3 bases: TGTGCCATCAACCAAGCGGGGGGGAACGACGAGCAGTACTTC. Protein sequence: CAINQAGGNDEQYF.

This clonotype was found many times. The chain has TRBV20-1 and TRBJ2-7; D remains unclear. V dropped 4 bases and J dropped 3 bases, with 10 bases sitting between them. Germline V gene sequence: CDR1 DFQATT, CDR2 SNEGSKA (reference sequence). The CDR3 is 12 amino acids. The CDR3 coding sequence is TGCAGTGCTACGGCAGGTAGCTACGAGCAGTACTTC. It encodes CSATAGSYEQYF.